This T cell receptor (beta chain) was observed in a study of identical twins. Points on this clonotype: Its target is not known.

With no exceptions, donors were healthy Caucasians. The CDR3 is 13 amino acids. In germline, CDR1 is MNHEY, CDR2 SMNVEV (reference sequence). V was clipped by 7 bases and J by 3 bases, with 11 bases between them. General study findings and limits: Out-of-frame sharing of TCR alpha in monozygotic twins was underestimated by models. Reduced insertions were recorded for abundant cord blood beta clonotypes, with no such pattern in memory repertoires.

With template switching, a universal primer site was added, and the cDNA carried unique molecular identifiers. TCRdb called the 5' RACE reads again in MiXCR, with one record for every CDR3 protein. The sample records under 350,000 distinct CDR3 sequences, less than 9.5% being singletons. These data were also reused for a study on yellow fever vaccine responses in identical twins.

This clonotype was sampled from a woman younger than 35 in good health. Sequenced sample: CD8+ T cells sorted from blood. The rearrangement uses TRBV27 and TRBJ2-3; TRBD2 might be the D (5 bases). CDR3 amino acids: CASTEVGTDTQYF. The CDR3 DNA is TGTGCCAGCACGGAGGTGGGTACAGATACGCAGTATTTT.